One and the same sample provided the 20 T cell receptor beta chains below, sequenced in a study of control samples from healthy donors and cancer patients. Repertoires were generated with immunoSEQ multiplex PCR, while TCRdb's copy carries only in-frame clones and drops some. The sample includes roughly 150,000 clones, 93% of them seen just once. Sample: blood. These receptors originate from a man aged 50 to 60 in good health.

This clone was detected a few times. Other DNA sequences in the sample encode the same CDR3. The DNA for the CDR3 is TGTGCCAGCAGTTTAGGGGTGAACACTGAAGCTTTCTTT. As protein: CASSLGVNTEAFF. The chain recombines TRBV12-3 or TRBV12-4 with TRBJ1-1; D unclear. CDR3 length equals 13 residues. The V and J ends lost 1 base and 0 bases respectively, with 3 bases between them.

This chain links TRBV7-9 with TRBJ2-3, with D possibly being TRBD2 (5 bases). Per the germline V gene, CDR1 is SEHNR and CDR2 is FQNEAQ (reference sequence). This CDR3 is 12 amino acids long. Trimming removed 1 base from V and 8 bases from J, with 7 bases in between. CDR3 region: CASSLGAGTQYF. The CDR3 bases are TGTGCCAGCAGCTTAGGTGCGGGTACGCAGTATTTT.

The rearrangement joins TRBV5-1 to TRBJ2-5; 9 bases agree with TRBD1. V shed 3 bases, J shed 6 bases, and the junction held 9 bases outside the gene matches. Germline V gene data show CDR1 as SGHRS and CDR2 as YFSETQ. The CDR3 is 15 residues long. Here the CDR3 DNA reads TGCGCCAGCAGCTCCGATCCGGGACAGGGTCAGACCCAGTACTTC. This sequence encodes CASSSDPGQGQTQYF.

CDR3 in DNA: TGTGCCAGCAGCCAGGGTGGAAAGAGTAGATTGAACACTGAAGCTTTCTTT. This gives the protein CASSQGGKSRLNTEAFF. V gene TRBV3-1 (or the pseudogene TRBV3-2) combines with J gene TRBJ1-1; D is unclear. V lost 3 bases and J 0 bases, leaving 17 bases between the germline ends. Germline V gives CDR1 LGHDT, CDR2 YNNKEL (reference sequence). The CDR3 is 17 amino acids.

The V and J genes are TRBV29-1 and TRBJ2-7; D is ambiguous. CDR1 is SQVTM and CDR2 is ANQGSEA in the germline V gene. There are 13 residues in the CDR3. V dropped 1 base and J dropped 6 bases, with 13 bases sitting between them. CDR3 protein: CSVEGQTAPEQYF. The CDR3 DNA sequence: TGCAGCGTTGAAGGCCAAACAGCCCCCGAGCAGTACTTC.

This rearrangement joins TRBV11-2 to TRBJ1-1; possible D gene TRBD1, 5 bases. V was shortened by 5 bases and J by 10 bases, with 17 bases between the two germline ends. CDR1 and CDR2 from the germline V gene are SGHAT and FQNNGV. This CDR3 has 13 residues. The CDR3 nucleotides are TGTGCCAGCAGCCAAATGCTCAGGGATCGAGCTTTCTTT. It specifies CASSQMLRDRAFF.

This chain links TRBV4-1 with TRBJ2-5; TRBD2 is a possible D gene (6 bases). Looked up from germline, CDR1 is MGHRA and CDR2 is YSYEKL. The CDR3 is made up of 19 amino acids. Trimming took off 0 bases at V and 2 bases at J, with 22 bases between the two ends. The CDR3 DNA reads TGCGCCAGCAGCCAAGAGAACCGAATGGCAACTAGCCGACAAGAGACCCAGTACTTC. Its translation: CASSQENRMATSRQETQYF.

The rearrangement links TRBV7-9 to TRBJ2-3, with TRBD2 identical over 9 bases. V was pared by 3 bases and J by 6 bases, with 10 bases of the junction left unmatched. The CDR3 has 16 residues. Looked up from germline, CDR1 is SEHNR and CDR2 is FQNEAQ (reference sequence). Written as DNA, the CDR3 is TGTGCCAGCAGCTTTCTAGCGGGATCACCGGTTGATACGCAGTATTTT. The encoded protein is CASSFLAGSPVDTQYF.

This sequence joins TRBV29-1 and TRBJ1-1; D perhaps matches TRBD1 (6 bases). Germline V gene data show CDR1 as SQVTM and CDR2 as ANQGSEA. Trimming stripped 7 bases from V and 3 bases from J, with 18 bases between. The CDR3 length is 14 residues. CDR3 bases: TGCAGCGCCGGGGGCCCCAACAGGTACACTGAAGCTTTCTTT. Its translation is CSAGGPNRYTEAFF.

This sequence joins TRBV1 and TRBJ2-3; the table's D gene call, TRBD2, was not cross checked with the DNA. TRBV1 is marked as a pseudogene. CDR3 length: 16 amino acids. The CDR3 DNA reads as TGCACCAGCAGCCAAGAGGGACTAGCGGCCACAGATACGCAGTATTTT. Translated, it gives CTSSQEGLAATDTQYF.

This clone was recorded only once. This sequence joins TRBV11-2 and TRBJ2-4; D possibly corresponds to TRBD1 (7 bases). Germline loops: CDR1 SGHAT, CDR2 FQNNGV. The CDR3 has 16 amino acids. Trimming left V 2 bases short and J 6 bases short, with 17 bases between. CDR3 DNA: TGTGCCAGCAGCTTATTCTCAGGGGGAGGCATAAACATTCAGTACTTC. Its protein product is CASSLFSGGGINIQYF.

The rearrangement uses TRBV7-3 and TRBJ2-6; D not resolved. V was shortened by 5 bases and J by 0 bases, with 8 bases between the two germline ends. The CDR3 extends over 15 amino acids. CDR1 is SGHTA, CDR2 FQGTGA, per germline. CDR3 sequence: CASSPLVSGANVLTF. The CDR3 DNA reads TGTGCCAGCAGCCCCCTCGTCTCTGGGGCCAACGTCCTGACTTTC.

V and J are TRBV4-2 and TRBJ2-7, with a weak D call TRBD2 (6 bases). V was pared by 4 bases and J by 5 bases, with 15 bases between. Germline V gene lookup returns CDR1 LGHNA and CDR2 YNFKEQ. The CDR3 covers 14 residues. CDR3 nucleotides: TGTGCCAGCAGCCGTCACCTGGGGGGTGACGAGCAGTACTTC. Its protein is CASSRHLGGDEQYF.

In its sample, this clone was seen once. The chain recombines TRBV27 with TRBJ2-4; the match to TRBD1 covers 12 bases. The trim removed 6 bases at V and 3 bases at J, leaving 6 bases unmatched. The CDR3 contains 16 residues. Germline V lookup: CDR1 MNHEY, CDR2 SMNVEV (reference sequence). This CDR3 is CASSPGTGGVKNIQYF. The CDR3 nucleotides read TGTGCCAGCAGCCCTGGGACAGGGGGCGTCAAAAACATTCAGTACTTC.

The chain is built from TRBV11-2 and TRBJ2-1; 7 bases are a match to TRBD2. Germline loops: CDR1 SGHAT, CDR2 FQNNGV. Germline trimming cut 4 bases from V and 9 bases from J; bases unmatched to any gene: 9. The CDR3 contains 14 residues. Written as DNA, the CDR3 is TGTGCCAGCAGCTCATTGGGGACGGGAGGTGAGCAGTTCTTC. It encodes CASSSLGTGGEQFF.

The chain carries TRBV2 and TRBJ1-2; D remains unclear. Germline V lookup: CDR1 SNHLY, CDR2 FYNNEI. The length of the CDR3 is 10 residues. The V and J ends lost 9 bases and 8 bases respectively, with 10 bases between them. As DNA, the CDR3 is TGTGCCAGGAGGGAGGAAGGCTACACCTTC. Protein product: CARREEGYTF.

V is TRBV24-1 and J is TRBJ2-5; 10 nucleotides align to TRBD2. The V gene's germline CDR1 is KGHDR and CDR2 SFDVKD. The CDR3 has 18 residues. V trimming: 4 bases; J trimming: 5 bases; junction bases outside the gene matches: 15. CDR3 nucleotide sequence: TGTGCCACCAGTGAGTCCCGAGAACTAGCGGGGCTCGGGGAGACCCAGTACTTC. This codes for CATSESRELAGLGETQYF.

This chain links TRBV5-4 with TRBJ2-1; 9 bases align to TRBD1. The CDR3 loop spans 14 amino acids. CDR1 and CDR2 from the germline V gene are SGHNT and YYREEE (reference sequence). Trimming removed 4 bases from V and 7 bases from J; junction bases left unmatched: 6. This chain's CDR3 is CASSPGTGLNEQFF. CDR3 DNA sequence: TGTGCCAGCAGCCCCGGGACAGGGTTGAATGAGCAGTTCTTC.

The chain employs TRBV5-4 and TRBJ1-1, with TRBD1 as a possible D gene (6 bases). The CDR3 is 15 amino acids. Trimming left V 4 bases short and J 6 bases short, with 19 bases between. Germline V lookup: CDR1 SGHNT, CDR2 YYREEE (reference sequence). Here the CDR3 DNA reads TGTGCCAGCAGCAGAGGGGGTCTGGTTGAAGCTGAAGCTTTCTTT. Its protein is CASSRGGLVEAEAFF.

The V gene is TRBV9, the J gene TRBJ2-3; D remains unclear. Germline lookup yields CDR1 SGDLS and CDR2 YYNGEE. The CDR3 sequence is 15 residues long. Deletions cut 0 bases from V and 4 bases from J, with 12 bases between. This CDR3 reads CASSVAFVVPDTQYF. The DNA for the CDR3 is TGTGCCAGCAGCGTAGCTTTTGTAGTGCCAGATACGCAGTATTTT.